The 13 T cell receptor beta chains given below trace back to one sample, sequenced in a study of Graves' ophthalmopathy and Graves' hyperthyroidism. Amplifying from RNA transcripts, the study obtained TCR beta CDR3 regions. Following a first-round RT-PCR that used HTBI primers, a second-round multiplex PCR was carried out. TCRdb used MiXCR to reprocess the multiplex PCR reads, holding one entry per CDR3 protein. This sample has 400,000 or so distinct CDR3 sequences; approximately 18% occur once, and the top ten carry 2.4%. Sequencing was done on a sample of peripheral blood. These receptors were collected from an adult woman with stable Graves' hyperthyroidism.

In its sample, this clonotype was seen a few times. The chain has TRBV11-1 and TRBJ1-1; D may be TRBD1 (5 bases). Per the germline V gene, CDR1 is SGHAT and CDR2 is FQDESV (reference sequence). The CDR3 totals 16 residues. V was cut by 4 bases and J by 0 bases, with 15 bases left in between. CDR3 in DNA: TGTGCCAGCAGCTCTAAGGGTACAGGACTGAACACTGAAGCTTTCTTT. Residues: CASSSKGTGLNTEAFF. The entire variable domain, with the rest obtained from reference TRBV11-1 and TRBJ1-1, is as follows: EAEVAQSPRYKITEKSQAVAFWCDPISGHATLYWYRQILGQGPELLVQFQDESVVDDSQLPKDRFSAERLKGVDSTLKIQPAELGDSAMYLCASSSKGTGLNTEAFFGQGTRLTVV.

This clonotype has ten or more counts. This chain connects TRBV27 to TRBJ2-7; D could derive from TRBD1 or TRBD2 (6 bases each). Deletions cut 0 bases from V and 5 bases from J, with 23 bases between. CDR3 length equals 18 residues. Germline assignment: CDR1 MNHEY and CDR2 SMNVEV (reference sequence). The chain's CDR3 is CASSLSYPGSGGMDEQYF. The CDR3 DNA sequence: TGTGCCAGCAGTTTATCGTACCCTGGTTCCGGGGGCATGGACGAGCAGTACTTC.

The chain combines TRBV19 with TRBJ2-2; 8 bases agree with TRBD2. V was pared by 6 bases and J by 4 bases, with 7 bases of the junction left unmatched. The CDR3 runs 15 residues. Germline V gene lookup returns CDR1 LNHDA and CDR2 SQIVND (reference sequence). CDR3 residues: CASSTSGDFTGELFF. The CDR3, as DNA: TGTGCCAGTAGCACTAGCGGAGACTTCACCGGGGAGCTGTTTTTT.

This clonotype was picked up many times. The chain is built from TRBV11-2 and TRBJ2-4; 11 bases are a match to TRBD2. The CDR3 has 18 amino acids. Trimming took 6 bases from V and 0 from J; bases not matched to a gene: 10. Per the germline V gene, CDR1 is SGHAT and CDR2 is FQNNGV. CDR3 sequence: CASRSGEGLAVAKNIQYF. The CDR3 DNA reads TGTGCCAGCAGATCCGGGGAGGGACTAGCGGTAGCCAAAAACATTCAGTACTTC. Filled out from reference TRBV11-2 and TRBJ2-4, the complete variable domain reads EAGVAQSPRYKIIEKRQSVAFWCNPISGHATLYWYQQILGQGPKLLIQFQNNGVVDDSQLPKDRFSAERLKGVDSTLKIQPAKLEDSAVYLCASRSGEGLAVAKNIQYFGAGTRLSVL.

The table lists this clonotype with many counts. This chain's CDR3 is CASMVGGQPQHF. CDR3 nucleotide sequence: TGTGCCAGCATGGTGGGGGGTCAGCCCCAGCATTTT. This chain uses TRBV6-1 with TRBJ1-5; possible D gene TRBD1, 5 bases. V was shortened by 7 bases and J by 6 bases, with 10 bases between the two germline ends. Germline assignment: CDR1 MNHNS and CDR2 SASEGT. There are 12 residues in the CDR3.

This clonotype was detected ten times or more. The genes are TRBV5-1 and TRBJ1-6, with no clear D. In germline, CDR1 is SGHRS, CDR2 YFSETQ. The CDR3 runs to 13 residues. V lost 0 bases, J lost 10 bases, and 8 bases lay in between. The CDR3 DNA reads TGCGCCAGCAGCTTGGTCGGACCCTCACCCCTCCACTTT. This translates into CASSLVGPSPLHF.

To note about this clonotype: At one of its ends the junction is not consistent with the germline gene, which may arise from a read error. This rearrangement joins TRBV28 to TRBJ1-2, with TRBD1 matching over 8 bases. Germline V gene lookup returns CDR1 MDHEN and CDR2 SYDVKM. The CDR3 has 15 residues. The CDR3 region is CTSSLDRGPLGGYTF. The CDR3 coding sequence is TGTACCAGCAGTCTTGACAGGGGACCCCTGGGAGGCTACACCTTC.

This clonotype was observed at least ten times. The rearrangement uses TRBV12-3 or TRBV12-4 and TRBJ2-7; a weak D match, TRBD2 (5 bases). This CDR3 region has 13 residues. V shed 3 bases and J shed 6 bases, with 12 bases lying between them. CDR3 nucleotide sequence: TGTGCCAGCAGTTTGAGGGTTACGGCCGAGCAGTACTTC. It codes for CASSLRVTAEQYF.

This clonotype was recorded at least ten times. Sequence at one end of the junction differs from germline and may be a read error. Written as DNA, the CDR3 is TGTGCCAGTTGGGGAGGACCCGGAGGCAAAAACATTAAGTACTTC. This codes for CASWGGPGGKNIKYF. The chain couples TRBV28 to TRBJ2-4, with TRBD2 as a possible D gene (6 bases). The CDR3 loop spans 15 amino acids. Germline values: CDR1 MDHEN, CDR2 SYDVKM.

This rearrangement joins TRBV27 to TRBJ2-2; possibly TRBD1 or TRBD2 for D (5 bases each). CDR1 is MNHEY, CDR2 SMNVEV, per germline (reference sequence). The CDR3 contains 15 residues. The V end was cut by 8 bases, the J end by 0 bases, with 13 bases between. DNA for the CDR3: TGTGCCAGCGGGGCGGGCGGTACGAACACCGGGGAGCTGTTTTTT. Its protein product is CASGAGGTNTGELFF.

This chain links TRBV18 with TRBJ2-5; D remains ambiguous. From germline, CDR1 is KGHSH and CDR2 LQKENI. The ends were cut back, 1 base at V and 5 bases at J, with 11 bases in the middle. This CDR3 is 14 amino acids long. The DNA of the CDR3 is TGTGCCAGCTCACCACGGGCAAATGTGGAGACCCAGTACTTC. Its translation: CASSPRANVETQYF.

This clonotype was recorded many times. The J gene is TRBJ2-2, the V gene TRBV20-1, with D possibly TRBD1 on 6 matching bases. CDR3 length equals 14 residues. CDR1 and CDR2 from the germline V gene are DFQATT and SNEGSKA (reference sequence). V was cut by 1 base and J by 5 bases, with 11 bases left in between. The CDR3 region has the DNA TGCAGTGCTAGAGGGGGAAGGGGGACCGGGGAGCTGTTTTTT. This translates into CSARGGRGTGELFF.

The table lists this clonotype with many counts. The chain is built from TRBV6-2 or TRBV6-3 and TRBJ2-7, with D possibly called TRBD1 or TRBD2 (5 bases each). Germline CDR1 is MNHEY and CDR2 is SVGEGT. The CDR3 extends over 14 amino acids. Trimming stripped 6 bases from V and 0 bases from J, with 12 bases between. The CDR3 sequence: CASRRTRGSYEQYF. CDR3 DNA: TGTGCCAGCAGGCGGACGAGGGGCTCCTACGAGCAGTACTTC.